This T cell receptor beta chain was profiled in a study of T cell responses to AZD1222 COVID-19 vaccine. About the research overall: It was second doses at about 4 or about 12 weeks that were pooled.

The sample holds a few counts of this clone. The antigen remains unidentified. Overall study results and limits: Nearly half of spike-specific TCRs reportedly target variant regions that are unmutated in the B.1.351 and B.1.1.7 variants. Researchers took repertoire samples only after the peak T cell response had come. Regions 160-218 and 743-854 dominated among vaccine-associated CD4 TCRs spanning spike.

Between the trimmed V and J ends, which lost 4 bases and 12 bases, there was a span of 10 bases. Germline loops: CDR1 SGHDN, CDR2 FVKESK. CDR3 length: 11 residues. Profiling relied on immunoSEQ multiplex PCR, and the TCRdb table lists in-frame clones only, not all of them. This sample has approximately 130,000 clones, with roughly 89% found just once. This chain joins TRBV14 and TRBJ2-1; D is perhaps TRBD2 (6 bases). This TCR was sampled from an adult in good health. This material consisted of peripheral blood, taken on day 0 of AZD1222 vaccination. The CDR3 coding sequence is TGTGCCAGCAGCCCGGGGAGGCGGCAGTTCTTC. Protein product: CASSPGRRQFF.